One T cell receptor beta chain is described in this entry. This sample is drawn from a study of blood T cell repertoires in COVID-19. In the original workflow: Scientists estimated how many nucleated cells there were by amplifying reference gene primers. TCRdb keeps only in-frame clones here, not all; method: immunoSEQ multiplex PCR. The V and J calls and clone size are taken from that table; D and trimming were inferred from the DNA. The sample contains 150,000 to 200,000 clones, 80% to 90% of which appear only once. Germline values: CDR1 MDHEN, CDR2 SYDVKM. This CDR3 is built from 15 residues. V trimming: 6 bases; J trimming: 0 bases; junction bases outside the gene matches: 5.

The chain carries TRBV28 and TRBJ1-5; 7 bases map to TRBD1. The receptor's source is a man aged 18-30 years who had recovered from COVID-19. Sequenced input: peripheral blood. CDR3 DNA sequence: TGTGCCAGCAGCACAGGGACAGTTAGCAATCAGCCCCAGCATTTT. Protein: CASSTGTVSNQPQHF.